A single sample is the source of the 13 T cell receptor beta chains below, sequenced in a study of CD8 T cells in Susac syndrome. Random hexamers were used to reverse transcribe about 0.5 to 1 ug of RNA. TCRdb re-derived calls from the immunoSEQ multiplex PCR reads in MiXCR, one entry per CDR3 protein. The data hold under 150,000 distinct CDR3 sequences, with 95% observed a single time. The sample consisted of CD4+ T cells from PBMCs. The receptor set was obtained from a human donor with Susac syndrome.

Only one count was recorded for this clonotype. The genes are TRBV5-4 and TRBJ2-5; D unresolved. The CDR3 extends over 13 amino acids. The ends were cut back, 0 bases at V and 5 bases at J, with 8 bases in the middle. Germline CDR1 SGHNT, CDR2 YYREEE (reference sequence). The CDR3 reads CASSLVDPETQYF. CDR3 nucleotides: TGTGCCAGCAGCTTGGTGGATCCGGAGACCCAGTACTTC.

The chain employs TRBV12-3 or TRBV12-4 and TRBJ2-1, with 8 bases fitting TRBD2. Trimming cost V 5 bases and J 2 bases; bases outside gene matches: 14. The CDR3 is 18 amino acids. The CDR3 DNA reads TGTGCCAGCAGTCCTTACGGGGGGGGAGCGGGAGCCTACAATGAGCAGTTCTTC. It specifies CASSPYGGGAGAYNEQFF.

CDR3 in amino acids: CASSLEGSSPSSYNEQFF. The CDR3 region has the DNA TGTGCCAGCAGCTTGGAGGGGTCCAGTCCGAGCTCCTACAATGAGCAGTTCTTC. The V and J genes are TRBV5-6 and TRBJ2-1, with D possibly TRBD1 on 5 matching bases. The CDR3 is made up of 18 amino acids. Trimming removed 0 bases at V and 0 bases at J, with 16 bases between. Germline V lookup: CDR1 SGHDT, CDR2 YYEEEE.

The chain couples TRBV4-3 to TRBJ2-6; D uncertain. CDR1 is LGHNA and CDR2 is YSLEER in the germline V gene. V lost 0 bases, J lost 0 bases, and 12 bases lay in between. The CDR3 loop spans 18 amino acids. This CDR3 reads CASSQEVSSNSGANVLTF. CDR3 coding DNA: TGCGCCAGCAGCCAAGAAGTCAGTTCCAACTCTGGGGCCAACGTCCTGACTTTC.

V gene TRBV15 combines with J gene TRBJ2-3; perhaps TRBD1 as D (5 bases). Germline V gene sequence: CDR1 LNHNV, CDR2 YYDKDF (reference sequence). CDR3 size: 14 residues. Between the trimmed V and J ends, which lost 7 bases and 5 bases, there was a span of 16 bases. The CDR3 nucleotides are TGTGCCACCACCAGGACAAGAGGTCGAGATACGCAGTATTTT. It translates to CATTRTRGRDTQYF.

V gene TRBV30 combines with J gene TRBJ2-7, with 9 bases fitting TRBD1. V lost 6 bases and J lost 0; bases outside the gene matches: 9. Germline V gene lookup returns CDR1 GTSNPN and CDR2 SVGIG (reference sequence). This CDR3 comprises 15 residues. CDR3 bases: TGTGCCTGCAGCTTCAGGGACAGGGCCTCCTACGAGCAGTACTTC. This encodes CACSFRDRASYEQYF.

The genes are TRBV12-3 or TRBV12-4 and TRBJ1-1; TRBD1 matches 8 bases. This CDR3 spans 14 amino acids. V shed 6 bases and J 1 base; nucleotides not matched to a gene: 4. The CDR3 is CASRPTGENTEAFF. CDR3 in DNA: TGTGCCAGCAGACCGACAGGGGAGAACACTGAAGCTTTCTTT.

The chain is built from TRBV12-3 or TRBV12-4 and TRBJ1-2; D unclear. The V and J ends lost 4 bases and 7 bases respectively, with 13 bases between them. The CDR3 is 13 amino acids. CDR3 region: CASSSSWVSGYTF. The CDR3 DNA follows: TGTGCCAGCAGTTCCTCTTGGGTCTCTGGCTACACCTTC.

This chain links TRBV2 with TRBJ2-3; 7 bases match TRBD2. V was pared by 7 bases and J by 0 bases, with 10 bases of the junction left unmatched. Per the germline V gene, CDR1 is SNHLY and CDR2 is FYNNEI. This CDR3 is 16 amino acids long. The DNA for the CDR3 is TGTGCCAGCATCGGACTAGACGTCACTAGCACAGATACGCAGTATTTT. It translates to CASIGLDVTSTDTQYF. The whole variable domain, remainder taken from reference TRBV2 and TRBJ2-3, is EPEVTQTPSHQVTQMGQEVILRCVPISNHLYFYWYRQILGQKVEFLVSFYNNEISEKSEIFDDQFSVERPDGSNFTLKIRSTKLEDSAMYFCASIGLDVTSTDTQYFGPGTRLTVL.

This clonotype has a handful of counts. The V and J genes are TRBV7-2 and TRBJ2-5; D gene ambiguous. The CDR3 spans 13 residues. Trimming removed 5 bases at V and 7 bases at J, with 14 bases between. Germline CDR1 is SGHTA and CDR2 is FQGNSA. CDR3 amino acids: CASSPESRGTQYF. As DNA, the CDR3 is TGTGCCAGCAGCCCAGAGAGTCGAGGGACCCAGTACTTC.

This clonotype was counted once. The chain has TRBV5-1 and TRBJ2-5, with 7 positions matching TRBD1. Germline V gives CDR1 SGHRS, CDR2 YFSETQ. There are 14 residues in the CDR3. V was pared by 4 bases and J by 7 bases, with 10 bases of the junction left unmatched. The CDR3 reads CASSLDRSSGTQYF. The DNA for the CDR3 is TGCGCCAGCAGCCTGGACAGGTCCTCCGGGACCCAGTACTTC.

The chain is built from TRBV5-1 and TRBJ2-3, with D possibly matching TRBD2 (7 bases). The CDR3 has 15 residues. Between the trimmed V and J ends, which lost 3 bases and 5 bases, there was a span of 16 bases. Germline CDR1 and CDR2: SGHRS and YFSETQ. The CDR3 spells CASSSQGRVEDTQYF. In DNA, the CDR3 is TGCGCCAGCAGCTCCCAGGGGAGGGTTGAAGATACGCAGTATTTT. The full variable domain, its missing parts supplied by reference TRBV5-1 and TRBJ2-3, is KAGVTQTPRYLIKTRGQQVTLSCSPISGHRSVSWYQQTPGQGLQFLFEYFSETQRNKGNFPGRFSGRQFSNSRSEMNVSTLELGDSALYLCASSSQGRVEDTQYFGPGTRLTVL.

V usage is TRBV30 and J usage is TRBJ1-2; no clear D. CDR3 length: 14 residues. The V end lost 0 bases, the J end lost 6 bases, and 14 bases lay between the germline ends. CDR1 is GTSNPN and CDR2 is SVGIG in the germline V gene (reference sequence). CDR3 protein: CAWSVIVKPHGYTF. The CDR3 bases are TGTGCCTGGAGTGTAATCGTTAAACCCCATGGCTACACCTTC. Complete variable domain (other parts from reference TRBV30 and TRBJ1-2): SQTIHQWPATLVQPVGSPLSLECTVEGTSNPNLYWYRQAAGRGLQLLFYSVGIGQISSEVPQNLSASRPQDRQFILSSKKLLLSDSGFYLCAWSVIVKPHGYTFGSGTRLTVV.